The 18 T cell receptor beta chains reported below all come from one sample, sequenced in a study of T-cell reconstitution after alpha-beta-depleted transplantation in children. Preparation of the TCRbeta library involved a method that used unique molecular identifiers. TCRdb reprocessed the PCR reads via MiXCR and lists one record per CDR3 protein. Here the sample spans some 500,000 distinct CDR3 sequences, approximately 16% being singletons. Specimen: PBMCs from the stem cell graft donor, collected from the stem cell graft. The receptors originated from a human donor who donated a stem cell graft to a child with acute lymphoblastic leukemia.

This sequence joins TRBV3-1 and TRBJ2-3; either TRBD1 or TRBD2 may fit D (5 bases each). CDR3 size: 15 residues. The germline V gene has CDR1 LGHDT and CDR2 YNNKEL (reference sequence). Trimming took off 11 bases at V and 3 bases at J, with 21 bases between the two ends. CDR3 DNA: TGTGCCTCCAGCGCCCCGAGGGGATCAACAGATACGCAGTATTTT. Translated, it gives CASSAPRGSTDTQYF.

CDR3 sequence: CASSFLVLADNNEQFF. In DNA form, the CDR3 reads TGTGCCAGCAGCTTCTTGGTGCTAGCGGACAACAATGAGCAGTTCTTC. The V and J genes are TRBV7-9 and TRBJ2-1, with 7 bases identical to TRBD2. The CDR3 loop spans 16 amino acids. Germline V gene data show CDR1 as SEHNR and CDR2 as FQNEAQ (reference sequence). V lost 3 bases to trimming and J lost 5 bases; unmatched junction nucleotides: 10.

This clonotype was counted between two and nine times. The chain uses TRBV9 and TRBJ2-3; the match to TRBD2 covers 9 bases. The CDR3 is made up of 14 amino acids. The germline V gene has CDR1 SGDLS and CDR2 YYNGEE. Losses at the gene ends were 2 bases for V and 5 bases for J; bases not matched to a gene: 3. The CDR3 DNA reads TGTGCCAGCAGCGTTTATAGCGGGAGAGATACGCAGTATTTT. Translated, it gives CASSVYSGRDTQYF. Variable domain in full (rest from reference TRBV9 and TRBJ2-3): DSGVTQTPKHLITATGQRVTLRCSPRSGDLSVYWYQQSLDQGLQFLIQYYNGEERAKGNILERFSAQQFPDLHSELNLSSLELGDSALYFCASSVYSGRDTQYFGPGTRLTVL.

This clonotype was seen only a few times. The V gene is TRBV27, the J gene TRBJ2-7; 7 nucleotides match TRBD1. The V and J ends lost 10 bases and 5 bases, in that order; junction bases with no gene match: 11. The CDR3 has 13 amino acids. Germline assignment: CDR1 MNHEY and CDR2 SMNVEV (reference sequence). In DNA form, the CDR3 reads TGTGCCACCGGACAGGCCCTAAGGGACGAGCAGTACTTC. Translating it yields CATGQALRDEQYF.

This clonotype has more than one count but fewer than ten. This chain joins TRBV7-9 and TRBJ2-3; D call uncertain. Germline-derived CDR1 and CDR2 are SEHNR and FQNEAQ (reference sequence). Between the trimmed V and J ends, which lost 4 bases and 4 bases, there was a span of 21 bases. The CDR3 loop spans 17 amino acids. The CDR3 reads CASSSHLSLNGPDTQYF. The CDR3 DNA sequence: TGTGCCAGCAGCTCCCATTTATCCCTAAACGGACCAGATACGCAGTATTTT.

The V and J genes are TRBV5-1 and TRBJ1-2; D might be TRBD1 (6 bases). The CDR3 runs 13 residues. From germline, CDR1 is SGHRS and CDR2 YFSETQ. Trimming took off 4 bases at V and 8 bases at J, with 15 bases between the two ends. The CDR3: CASSHRQAFGYTF. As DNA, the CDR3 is TGCGCCAGCAGCCACCGACAGGCCTTCGGCTACACCTTC.

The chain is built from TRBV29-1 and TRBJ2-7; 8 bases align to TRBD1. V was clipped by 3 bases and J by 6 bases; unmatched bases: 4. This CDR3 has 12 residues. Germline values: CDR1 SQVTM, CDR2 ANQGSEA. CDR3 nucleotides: TGCAGCGTTGACAGGGGGCAAGGCGAGCAGTACTTC. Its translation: CSVDRGQGEQYF.

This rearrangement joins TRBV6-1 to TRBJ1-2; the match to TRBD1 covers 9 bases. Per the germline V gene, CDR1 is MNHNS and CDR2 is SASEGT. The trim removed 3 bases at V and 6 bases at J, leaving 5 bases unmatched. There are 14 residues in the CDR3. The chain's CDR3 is CASSEHRGQDGYTF. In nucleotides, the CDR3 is TGTGCCAGCAGTGAGCACAGGGGGCAGGATGGCTACACCTTC.

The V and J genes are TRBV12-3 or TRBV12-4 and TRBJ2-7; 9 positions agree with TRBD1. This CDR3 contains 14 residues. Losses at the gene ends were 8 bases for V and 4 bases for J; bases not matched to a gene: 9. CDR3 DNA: TGTGCCAGCCGTCCGGGACAGGGAGGATACGAGCAGTACTTC. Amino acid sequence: CASRPGQGGYEQYF.

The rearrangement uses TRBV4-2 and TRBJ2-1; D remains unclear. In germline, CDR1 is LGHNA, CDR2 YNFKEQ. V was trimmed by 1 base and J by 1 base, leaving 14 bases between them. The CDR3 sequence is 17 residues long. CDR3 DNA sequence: TGTGCCAGCAGCCAAGCCCGCAAGAAAGGATCCTACAATGAGCAGTTCTTC. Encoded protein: CASSQARKKGSYNEQFF.

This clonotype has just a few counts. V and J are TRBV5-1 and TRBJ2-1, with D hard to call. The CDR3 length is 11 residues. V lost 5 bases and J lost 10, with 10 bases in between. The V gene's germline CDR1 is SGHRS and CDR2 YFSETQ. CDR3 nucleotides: TGCGCCAGCAGGGCTCGAAGCGAGCAGTTCTTC. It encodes CASRARSEQFF.

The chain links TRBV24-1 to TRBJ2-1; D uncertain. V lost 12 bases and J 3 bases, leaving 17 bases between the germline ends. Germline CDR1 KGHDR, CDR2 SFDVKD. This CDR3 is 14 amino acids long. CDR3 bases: TGTGCCTCCTGGAGCCGACGGATCTACAATGAGCAGTTCTTC. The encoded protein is CASWSRRIYNEQFF.

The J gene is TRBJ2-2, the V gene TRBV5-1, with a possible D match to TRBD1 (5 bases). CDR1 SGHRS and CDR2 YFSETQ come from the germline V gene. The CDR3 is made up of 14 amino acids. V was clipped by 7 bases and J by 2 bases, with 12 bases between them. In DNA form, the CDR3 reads TGCGCCAGCCTGGGGCGCTTCAACACCGGGGAGCTGTTTTTT. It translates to CASLGRFNTGELFF.

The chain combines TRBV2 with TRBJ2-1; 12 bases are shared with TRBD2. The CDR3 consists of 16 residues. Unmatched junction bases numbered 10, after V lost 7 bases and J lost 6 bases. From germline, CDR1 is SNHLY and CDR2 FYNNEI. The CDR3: CASTRWTSGKANEQFF. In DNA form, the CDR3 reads TGTGCCAGCACACGCTGGACTAGCGGGAAGGCCAATGAGCAGTTCTTC.

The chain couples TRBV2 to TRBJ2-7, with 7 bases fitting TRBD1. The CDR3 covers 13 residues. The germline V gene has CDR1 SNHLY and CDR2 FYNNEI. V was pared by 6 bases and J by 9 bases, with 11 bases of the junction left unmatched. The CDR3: CASRRQGGVGQYF. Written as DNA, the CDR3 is TGTGCCAGCAGAAGACAGGGCGGAGTCGGGCAGTACTTC.

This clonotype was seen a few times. CDR3 nucleotides: TGTGCCAGCAGCTTCCTCGACTGGACGACCTACGAGCAGTACTTC. Encoded protein: CASSFLDWTTYEQYF. This chain joins TRBV5-6 and TRBJ2-7, with unresolved D. The CDR3 runs to 15 residues. Germline-derived CDR1 and CDR2 are SGHDT and YYEEEE. Trimming left V 2 bases short and J 2 bases short, with 14 bases between. Full variable domain (outside the CDR3, taken from reference TRBV5-6 and TRBJ2-7): DAGVTQSPTHLIKTRGQQVTLRCSPKSGHDTVSWYQQALGQGPQFIFQYYEEEERQRGNFPDRFSGHQFPNYSSELNVNALLLGDSALYLCASSFLDWTTYEQYFGPGTRLTVT.

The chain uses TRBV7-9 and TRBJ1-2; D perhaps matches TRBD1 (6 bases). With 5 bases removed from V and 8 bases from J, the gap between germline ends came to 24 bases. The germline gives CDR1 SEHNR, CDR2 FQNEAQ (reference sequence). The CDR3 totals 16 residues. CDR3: CASSVLRDTKTWGYTF. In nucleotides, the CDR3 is TGTGCCAGCAGCGTCCTCCGGGACACAAAAACATGGGGCTACACCTTC.

In nucleotides, the CDR3 is TGTGCCAGCAGTTCGCTGGGAAGGGCATCCAATCAGCCCCAGCATTTT. Translated: CASSSLGRASNQPQHF. The V and J genes are TRBV12-3 or TRBV12-4 and TRBJ1-5, with D unresolved. Trimming took off 4 bases at V and 3 bases at J, with 16 bases between the two ends. The CDR3 covers 16 residues.